This T cell receptor beta chain derives from a study of shared clonotypes between healthy human individuals. Sequencing used immunoSEQ multiplex PCR; TCRdb keeps in-frame clones, though not all of them. Among some 1,400,000 clones, roughly 96% were seen once, and the ten largest hold approximately 1%. The V and J ends lost 3 bases and 5 bases respectively, with 5 bases between them. Germline assignment: CDR1 SGHTA and CDR2 FQGNSA. The length of the CDR3 is 11 residues. To note about this clone: The antigen is unknown.

Study-level points and caveats: Generally, naive subsets (rather than memory subsets) showed larger estimated richness.

The sequence was collected from a man aged 25 to 45 in good health. The J gene is TRBJ2-7, the V gene TRBV7-2; D unclear. Sequenced sample: naive CD4+ T cells sorted from blood. Subset defined: CD45RA+ positively selected. The chain's CDR3 is CASSFYDEQYF. CDR3 DNA: TGTGCCAGCAGCTTTTATGACGAGCAGTACTTC.